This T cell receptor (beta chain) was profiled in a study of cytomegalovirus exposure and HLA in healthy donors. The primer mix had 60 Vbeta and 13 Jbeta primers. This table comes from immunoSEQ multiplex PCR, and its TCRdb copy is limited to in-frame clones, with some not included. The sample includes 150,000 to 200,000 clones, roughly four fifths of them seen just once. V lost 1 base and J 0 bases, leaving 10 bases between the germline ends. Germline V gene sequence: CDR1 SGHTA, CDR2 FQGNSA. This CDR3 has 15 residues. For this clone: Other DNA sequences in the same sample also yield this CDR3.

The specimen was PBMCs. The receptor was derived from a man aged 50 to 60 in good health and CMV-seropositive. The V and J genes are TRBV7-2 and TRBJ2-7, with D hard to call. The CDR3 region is CASSLGGALSYEQYF. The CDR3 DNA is TGTGCCAGCAGCTTAGGAGGCGCCCTCTCCTACGAGCAGTACTTC. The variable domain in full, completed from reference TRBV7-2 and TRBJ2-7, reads GAGVSQSPSNKVTEKGKDVELRCDPISGHTALYWYRQSLGQGLEFLIYFQGNSAPDKSGLPSDRFSAERTGGSVSTLTIQRTQQEDSAVYLCASSLGGALSYEQYFGPGTRLTVT.